These T cell receptor beta chains were read from a single sample in a study of vaccination and CD4 T cells after COVID-19. TCRdb itself ran the PCR reads through MiXCR, one entry per CDR3 protein. Of approximately 14,000 distinct CDR3 sequences detected, roughly three quarters appear once; the ten largest clones hold 1.1%. Sequencing used CD4+ T cells from blood, obtained after SARS-CoV-2 vaccination. The source of these receptors is a human donor who had recovered from COVID-19. Both conserved end residues are part of each CDR3. The D gene is left open where the match is weak. Size values are once, few and many counts, or a class for expanded clones, and some rows have none.

J gene | V gene | clone size | D gene | CDR3 DNA | CDR3 protein
TRBJ1-1 | TRBV29-1 | . | TRBD1 | TGCAGCGCCCCGAGGGGACAGGGTTTTGGAGGGGCTGAAGCTTTCTTT | CSAPRGQGFGGAEAFF
TRBJ2-2 | TRBV30 | . | . | TGTGCCTGGAGTAGACAGTACACCGGGGAGCTGTTTTTT | CAWSRQYTGELFF
TRBJ2-2 | TRBV6-2/TRBV6-3 | . | TRBD2 | TGTGCCAGCAACGGCGGGAGGACCGTATCCGGGGAGCTGTTTTTT | CASNGGRTVSGELFF
TRBJ1-2 | TRBV20-1 | . | . | TGCAGTGCTAGTTTCAGCTCTAACTATGGCTACACCTTC | CSASFSSNYGYTF
TRBJ1-6 | TRBV7-9 | . | . | TGTGCCAGCAGCGCCCCCCTCCGTACCTATAATTCACCCCTCCACTTT | CASSAPLRTYNSPLHF
TRBJ2-7 | TRBV6-1 | . | . | TGTGCCAGCAGTGAAGAACAGGTTATCTCCGAGCAGTACTTC | CASSEEQVISEQYF
TRBJ1-1 | TRBV7-9 | . | TRBD1 | TGTGCCACAGGACAGGGGGCGTTGGACACTGAAGCTTTCTTT | CATGQGALDTEAFF
TRBJ2-3 | TRBV7-6 | . | . | TGTGCCAGCAGCCCGAGTTGGGATGACACAGATACGCAGTATTTT | CASSPSWDDTDTQYF
TRBJ2-2 | TRBV20-1 | few | TRBD2 | TGCAGTGGGGTCGGGAGGGCCTCCACCGGGGAGCTGTTTTTT | CSGVGRASTGELFF
TRBJ2-5 | TRBV4-1 | few | TRBD1 | TGCGCCAGCAGCCGGGACAGGGGTTTTCAAGAGACCCAGTACTTC | CASSRDRGFQETQYF
TRBJ1-4 | TRBV7-9 | . | TRBD1 | TGTGCCAGCAGCTCCGGGACAGGACGAAATGAAAAACTGTTTTTT | CASSSGTGRNEKLFF
TRBJ1-5 | TRBV30 | . | . | TGTGCCTGGAGTGTACTGGGCAGCAATCAGCCCCAGCATTTT | CAWSVLGSNQPQHF
TRBJ1-4 | TRBV25-1 | . | . | TGTGCCAGCAGTGAGCAGGGACAATCTAATGAAAAACTGTTTTTT | CASSEQGQSNEKLFF
TRBJ1-2 | TRBV30 | . | . | TGTGCCTGGAGTACTTGGGGACACTCTTATGGCTACACCTTC | CAWSTWGHSYGYTF
TRBJ2-4 | TRBV20-1 | few | . | TGCAGTGCTAGAGATTACAGGATGGCGGACATTCAGTACTTC | CSARDYRMADIQYF
TRBJ2-5 | TRBV6-5 | . | . | TGTGCCAGCAGTTACTCGTTGGGGGGCGGGGAGACCCAGTACTTC | CASSYSLGGGETQYF
TRBJ1-5 | TRBV20-1 | few | . | TGCAGTGCTAGAGCCCTAGCGGGGGGTCAGCCCCAGCATTTT | CSARALAGGQPQHF
TRBJ2-7 | TRBV5-1 | . | TRBD2 | TGCGCCAGCAGCTTGGGGACTAGCGGGCAGGGGTACGAGCAGTACTTC | CASSLGTSGQGYEQYF
TRBJ1-3 | TRBV20-1 | . | . | TGCAGTGCTAGGGGGAACTCTGGAAACACCATATATTTT | CSARGNSGNTIYF
TRBJ1-5 | TRBV28 | few | . | TGTGCCAGCAGTTTATTAGCCGGAGCCCGCAATCAGCCCCAGCATTTT | CASSLLAGARNQPQHF
TRBJ1-2 | TRBV27 | . | TRBD1 | TGTGCCAGCAGTTTACACAGGGGGAACTATGGCTACACCTTC | CASSLHRGNYGYTF
TRBJ2-7 | TRBV12-3/TRBV12-4 | . | . | TGTGCCAGCAGTTTAGGGTACGAGCAGTACTTC | CASSLGYEQYF
TRBJ1-5 | TRBV12-3/TRBV12-4 | . | TRBD1 | TGTGCCAGCAGATCCGGGACAGGGAATAATCAGCCCCAGCATTTT | CASRSGTGNNQPQHF
TRBJ1-2 | TRBV6-1 | . | . | TGTGCCAGCAGTCCAACAGGGCAAGGTGGCTACACCTTC | CASSPTGQGGYTF
TRBJ2-5 | TRBV6-2/TRBV6-3 | . | . | TGTGCCAGCAGTAGGCTAGCGGAGACCCAGTACTTC | CASSRLAETQYF
TRBJ2-2 | TRBV6-5 | few | TRBD2 | TGTGCCAGCAGTTACTTACTAGGACTAGCCGACGGAACCGGGGAGCTGTTTTTT | CASSYLLGLADGTGELFF
TRBJ1-2 | TRBV6-1 | . | TRBD1 | TGTGCCAGCAGCCCACACGGGACAGAAACTAACTATGGCTACACCTTC | CASSPHGTETNYGYTF
TRBJ2-3 | TRBV19 | . | . | TGTGCCAGTAGTAGGCCGGGAGCTGACACGCAGTATTTT | CASSRPGADTQYF
TRBJ2-1 | TRBV18 | . | . | TGTGCCAGCTCACAATTGGTCGGGGATGAGCAGTTCTTC | CASSQLVGDEQFF
TRBJ1-5 | TRBV6-1 | . | . | TGTGCCAGCAGTGCCCGATGGGAAAGTCAGCCCCAGCATTTT | CASSARWESQPQHF
TRBJ2-3 | TRBV28 | . | . | TGTGCCAGCGGCTCCAGGTGGGGGGATACGCAGTATTTT | CASGSRWGDTQYF
TRBJ2-3 | TRBV7-2 | . | . | TGTGCCAGCAGCCCGACCCCTGGGGGCGGACGGCGCACAGATACGCAGTATTTT | CASSPTPGGGRRTDTQYF
TRBJ2-7 | TRBV27 | . | . | TGTGCCAGCAGTTTAAGGGGGAACTACGAGCAGTACTTC | CASSLRGNYEQYF
TRBJ1-1 | TRBV6-5 | . | . | TGTGCCAGCAGTTCCCACAGGACGAACACTGAAGCTTTCTTT | CASSSHRTNTEAFF
TRBJ2-3 | TRBV6-5 | . | . | TGTGCCAGCAGTTATAGTCACGGTGACACAGATACGCAGTATTTT | CASSYSHGDTDTQYF
TRBJ2-7 | TRBV7-2 | once | TRBD1 | TGTGCCAGCAGATTTTCCGGGACAGGGTTCTACGAGCAGTACTTC | CASRFSGTGFYEQYF
TRBJ1-1 | TRBV6-1 | few | . | TGTGCCAGCAGTGGCAGGGGGAACACTGAAGCTTTCTTT | CASSGRGNTEAFF
TRBJ1-2 | TRBV19 | . | . | TGTGCCAGTAGCTCGGGACAAAGCTATGGCTACACCTTC | CASSSGQSYGYTF
TRBJ2-5 | TRBV7-9 | . | TRBD2 | TGTGCCAGCAGCTTAATAGCGGGAGAACAAGAGACCCAGTACTTC | CASSLIAGEQETQYF
TRBJ1-5 | TRBV20-1 | . | TRBD1 | TGCAGTGCTAGACTACAGGGGGGGAGCAATCAGCCCCAGCATTTT | CSARLQGGSNQPQHF
TRBJ2-7 | TRBV11-2 | . | TRBD1 | TGTGCCAGCAGCCGAGTCTGGACAGGGGCCTACGAGCAGTACTTC | CASSRVWTGAYEQYF
TRBJ2-7 | TRBV7-2 | . | . | TGTGCCAGCAGCTTTTCTGGGAACGAGCAGTACTTC | CASSFSGNEQYF